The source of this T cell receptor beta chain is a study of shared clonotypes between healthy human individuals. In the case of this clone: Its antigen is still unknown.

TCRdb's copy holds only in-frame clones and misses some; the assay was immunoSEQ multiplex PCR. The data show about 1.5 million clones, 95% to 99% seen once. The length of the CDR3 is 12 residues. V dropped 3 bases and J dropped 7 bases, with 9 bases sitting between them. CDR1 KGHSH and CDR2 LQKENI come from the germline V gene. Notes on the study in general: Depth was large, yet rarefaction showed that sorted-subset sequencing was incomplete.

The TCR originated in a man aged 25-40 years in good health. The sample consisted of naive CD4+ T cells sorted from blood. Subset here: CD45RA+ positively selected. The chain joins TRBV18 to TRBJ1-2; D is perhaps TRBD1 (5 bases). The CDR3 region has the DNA TGTGCCAGCTCACCCGCGGGGGTTGGCTACACCTTC. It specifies CASSPAGVGYTF.